These 25 T cell receptor beta chains came from one sample sequenced in a study of identical twins. Each CDR3 protein gets one entry after TCRdb re-called the 5' RACE reads with MiXCR. Among hundreds of thousands of distinct CDR3 sequences listed, 5.5% to 7.5% were seen once. Sequencing used naive T cells sorted from blood. These receptors came from a man younger than 35 in good health.

This clonotype was observed many times. CDR3 sequence (DNA): TGTGCCAGCAAGCTCTCAGTGAACACTGAAGCTTTCTTT. Translating it yields CASKLSVNTEAFF. This sequence joins TRBV6-1 and TRBJ1-1; D is unresolved. CDR1 is MNHNS, CDR2 SASEGT, per germline. V was trimmed by 7 bases and J by 0 bases, leaving 9 bases between them. This CDR3 comprises 13 residues.

This clonotype was found many times. The rearrangement uses TRBV6-5 and TRBJ1-3; D call uncertain. Germline V CDR1 and CDR2: MNHEY, SVGAGI. CDR3 length: 15 residues. Between the trimmed V and J ends, which lost 0 bases and 0 bases, there was a span of 6 bases. The CDR3 DNA reads TGTGCCAGCAGTTACTCGGAGAGCTCTGGAAACACCATATATTTT. Protein: CASSYSESSGNTIYF.

This clonotype occurred many times. The rearrangement joins TRBV2 to TRBJ2-1, with 8 bases matching TRBD1. Germline-derived CDR1 and CDR2 are SNHLY and FYNNEI. Unmatched junction bases numbered 9, after V lost 8 bases and J lost 6 bases. The CDR3 has 14 residues. The CDR3: CASSEDRVINEQFF. DNA of the CDR3: TGTGCCAGCTCTGAGGACAGGGTAATCAATGAGCAGTTCTTC.

This chain connects TRBV20-1 to TRBJ1-1; no clear D gene. Germline assignment: CDR1 DFQATT and CDR2 SNEGSKA (reference sequence). The CDR3 extends over 15 amino acids. V lost 3 bases to trimming and J lost 0 bases, with 14 bases between them. CDR3 bases: TGCAGTGCTAGGGAGAACAGCAGACTGAACACTGAAGCTTTCTTT. This translates into CSARENSRLNTEAFF.

This clonotype was detected ten times or more. This chain joins TRBV10-3 and TRBJ2-1; 16 nucleotides agree with TRBD2. V trimming: 5 bases; J trimming: 9 bases; junction bases outside the gene matches: 10. This CDR3 spans 17 amino acids. Germline V gene sequence: CDR1 ENHRY, CDR2 SYGVKD. CDR3 in amino acids: CAISPGTSGRGRAEQFF. The CDR3 bases are TGTGCCATCAGTCCCGGGACTAGCGGGAGGGGACGGGCTGAGCAGTTCTTC.

This clonotype was counted many times. The J gene is TRBJ2-1, the V gene TRBV29-1; D is perhaps TRBD1 (6 bases). Per the germline V gene, CDR1 is SQVTM and CDR2 is ANQGSEA. With 3 bases removed from V and 15 bases from J, the gap between germline ends came to 15 bases. The CDR3 is 11 residues long. The CDR3 reads CSVEGAGFWFF. The CDR3 nucleotides read TGCAGCGTTGAGGGGGCAGGTTTCTGGTTCTTC.

J is TRBJ1-3 and V is TRBV2, with a possible D match to TRBD1 (5 bases). Between the trimmed V and J ends, which lost 8 bases and 0 bases, there was a span of 17 bases. Per the germline V gene, CDR1 is SNHLY and CDR2 is FYNNEI. The CDR3 totals 16 residues. CDR3: CASAPGRPISGNTIYF. CDR3 coding DNA: TGTGCCAGCGCGCCGGGACGTCCTATCTCTGGAAACACCATATATTTT.

The chain uses TRBV12-3 or TRBV12-4 and TRBJ2-2; 9 bases agree with TRBD1. V lost 3 bases, J lost 4 bases, and 6 bases stayed unmatched. The CDR3 has 16 amino acids. The CDR3 region has the DNA TGTGCCAGCAGTTTTGGGGGACAGGGACCCACCGGGGAGCTGTTTTTT. The encoded protein is CASSFGGQGPTGELFF.

This clonotype was seen at least ten times. The chain employs TRBV6-1 and TRBJ2-2, with 7 bases lining up with TRBD1. CDR3 size: 16 residues. The ends lost 6 bases at V and 0 bases at J; junction bases unmatched: 7. CDR1 MNHNS and CDR2 SASEGT come from the germline V gene. The CDR3 nucleotides are TGTGCCAGCAGCCCAATTGGACAGGCGAACACCGGGGAGCTGTTTTTT. Translation gives CASSPIGQANTGELFF.

This clonotype showed up many times. The chain recombines TRBV29-1 with TRBJ2-7, with D possibly TRBD2 on 5 matching bases. Germline V lookup: CDR1 SQVTM, CDR2 ANQGSEA. The CDR3 is made up of 11 amino acids. Trimming removed 4 bases at V and 7 bases at J, with 11 bases between. CDR3 sequence: CSVAEGLEQYF. CDR3 nucleotides: TGCAGCGTTGCCGAGGGCCTTGAGCAGTACTTC.

The chain combines TRBV9 with TRBJ2-5, with D tentatively TRBD1 or TRBD2 (5 bases each). V lost 0 bases to trimming and J lost 7 bases, with 19 bases between them. CDR1 and CDR2 from the germline V gene are SGDLS and YYNGEE. This CDR3 region has 16 residues. The CDR3 DNA follows: TGTGCCAGCAGCGTAGGCGAGGGGAGTCTAGAAGGGACCCAGTACTTC. Encoded protein: CASSVGEGSLEGTQYF. Using reference TRBV9 and TRBJ2-5 for the parts outside the CDR3, the full variable domain is DSGVTQTPKHLITATGQRVTLRCSPRSGDLSVYWYQQSLDQGLQFLIQYYNGEERAKGNILERFSAQQFPDLHSELNLSSLELGDSALYFCASSVGEGSLEGTQYFGPGTRLLVL.

This clonotype was counted at least ten times. The chain combines TRBV6-1 with TRBJ1-4; TRBD1 is a possible D gene (6 bases). CDR3 length equals 17 residues. Germline CDR1 is MNHNS and CDR2 is SASEGT. With 8 bases removed from V and 0 bases from J, the gap between germline ends came to 19 bases. Here the CDR3 DNA reads TGTGCCAGCGGGCGGGGGCGTCAAGGGGCAACTAATGAAAAACTGTTTTTT. Its protein is CASGRGRQGATNEKLFF.

This clonotype appeared a few times. The chain links TRBV7-2 to TRBJ1-6; D perhaps matches TRBD1 (5 bases). Germline CDR1 and CDR2: SGHTA and FQGNSA. The CDR3 runs to 14 residues. V shed 5 bases and J shed 7 bases, with 12 bases lying between them. Written as DNA, the CDR3 is TGTGCCAGCAGCCCCAGAGGGGCGAATTCACCCCTCCACTTT. It yields the protein CASSPRGANSPLHF.

This clonotype was seen many times. The rearrangement uses TRBV10-3 and TRBJ1-2, with D unclear. The CDR3 is made up of 13 amino acids. Germline loops: CDR1 ENHRY, CDR2 SYGVKD. V was clipped by 6 bases and J by 1 base, with 9 bases between them. The CDR3 is CAISRTSNYGYTF. The CDR3 nucleotides read TGTGCCATCAGCCGGACTAGTAACTATGGCTACACCTTC.

The genes are TRBV5-1 and TRBJ2-5; 8 nucleotides match TRBD1. V lost 4 bases, J lost 1 base, and 6 bases stayed unmatched. CDR1 SGHRS and CDR2 YFSETQ come from the germline V gene. The CDR3 is 15 amino acids. The CDR3 protein is CASSIDRGPQETQYF. In DNA form, the CDR3 reads TGCGCCAGCAGCATCGACAGGGGCCCCCAAGAGACCCAGTACTTC. Full variable domain (remainder filled in from reference TRBV5-1 and TRBJ2-5): KAGVTQTPRYLIKTRGQQVTLSCSPISGHRSVSWYQQTPGQGLQFLFEYFSETQRNKGNFPGRFSGRQFSNSRSEMNVSTLELGDSALYLCASSIDRGPQETQYFGPGTRLLVL.

This clonotype appeared many times. The chain is built from TRBV24-1 and TRBJ1-5, with no clear D. Trimming removed 5 bases at V and 2 bases at J, with 6 bases between. The CDR3 is made up of 13 amino acids. The germline V gene encodes CDR1 KGHDR and CDR2 SFDVKD. The CDR3 region has the DNA TGTGCCACCAGTGCGTGGGGCAATCAGCCCCAGCATTTT. Protein product: CATSAWGNQPQHF.

This clonotype was seen a few times. The V gene is TRBV29-1, the J gene TRBJ2-1; D is unclear. V was trimmed by 4 bases and J by 7 bases, leaving 17 bases between them. From germline, CDR1 is SQVTM and CDR2 ANQGSEA. This CDR3 comprises 14 residues. The CDR3 spells CSVVRLEARNEQFF. The CDR3 bases are TGCAGCGTTGTTCGTCTCGAGGCCCGAAATGAGCAGTTCTTC.

This chain joins TRBV6-1 and TRBJ2-1; maybe TRBD2 (5 bases). V was pared by 0 bases and J by 2 bases, with 14 bases between. Germline V lookup: CDR1 MNHNS, CDR2 SASEGT. The CDR3 covers 17 residues. The CDR3, as DNA: TGTGCCAGCAGTGAAGCATTTACGCGGGTCACCTACAATGAGCAGTTCTTC. The encoded protein is CASSEAFTRVTYNEQFF.

The V gene is TRBV6-2 or TRBV6-3, the J gene TRBJ2-2; 7 nucleotides match TRBD1. Germline CDR1 and CDR2: MNHEY and SVGEGT. The junction had 11 bases not matched to a gene; V was cut back by 1 base and J by 0 bases. CDR3 length equals 19 residues. The CDR3, as DNA: TGTGCCAGCAGTTACTTACCTAGGGGGCGGGCCACGAACACCGGGGAGCTGTTTTTT. Its translation: CASSYLPRGRATNTGELFF.

This clonotype was detected a few times. The chain links TRBV4-3 to TRBJ2-1, with a tentative D call TRBD2 (6 bases). The CDR3 consists of 13 residues. Germline-derived CDR1 and CDR2 are LGHNA and YSLEER. The V end lost 0 bases, the J end lost 7 bases, and 7 bases lay between the germline ends. This CDR3 is CASSQEGRNEQFF. CDR3 sequence (DNA): TGCGCCAGCAGCCAAGAAGGGAGGAATGAGCAGTTCTTC.

In this sample, this clonotype turned up a few times. V is TRBV3-1 and J is TRBJ2-2, with D possibly TRBD2 on 5 matching bases. The germline V gene encodes CDR1 LGHDT and CDR2 YNNKEL (reference sequence). This CDR3 is built from 16 residues. The ends were cut back, 1 base at V and 6 bases at J, with 15 bases in the middle. As DNA, the CDR3 is TGTGCCAGCAGCCAAGTTGCAAGCTCGAGGGCCGGGGAGCTGTTTTTT. Its protein product is CASSQVASSRAGELFF. Combining the CDR3 with reference TRBV3-1 and TRBJ2-2 gives the whole variable domain DTAVSQTPKYLVTQMGNDKSIKCEQNLGHDTMYWYKQDSKKFLKIMFSYNNKELIINETVPNRFSPKSPDKAHLNLHINSLELGDSAVYFCASSQVASSRAGELFFGEGSRLTVL.

This clonotype was picked up many times. The rearrangement joins TRBV20-1 to TRBJ2-1, with a possible D match to TRBD1 (6 bases). V dropped 3 bases and J dropped 7 bases, with 13 bases sitting between them. The germline CDR1 and CDR2 sequences are DFQATT and SNEGSKA (reference sequence). The CDR3 contains 13 residues. The CDR3 region is CSASNPTGNEQFF. The CDR3 coding sequence is TGCAGTGCTAGTAACCCGACAGGTAATGAGCAGTTCTTC.

The CDR3 nucleotides read TGTGCCAGCAGCCCTCCGGGCGGGGGTGAAAAACTGTTTTTT. It specifies CASSPPGGGEKLFF. The V and J genes are TRBV3-1 and TRBJ1-4; maybe TRBD1 (5 bases). Germline lookup yields CDR1 LGHDT and CDR2 YNNKEL (reference sequence). This CDR3 has 14 amino acids. The ends were cut back, 4 bases at V and 7 bases at J, with 13 bases in the middle.

The V call is TRBV20-1, the J call TRBJ1-3; D gene ambiguous. This CDR3 comprises 14 residues. V was trimmed by 3 bases and J by 2 bases, leaving 11 bases between them. Germline V lookup: CDR1 DFQATT, CDR2 SNEGSKA (reference sequence). CDR3 sequence (DNA): TGCAGTGCTAGTCCGGGATCTACTGGAAACACCATATATTTT. It translates to CSASPGSTGNTIYF.

The chain links TRBV13 to TRBJ2-7; D is uncertain. Trimming removed 5 bases from V and 11 bases from J, with 16 bases in between. CDR3 length: 12 amino acids. The V gene's germline CDR1 is PRHDT and CDR2 FYEKMQ (reference sequence). CDR3 residues: CASSGEDADEYV. The CDR3 nucleotides read TGTGCCAGCAGCGGCGAGGACGCGGATGAGTACGTC.